This T cell receptor (beta chain) was profiled in a study of blood T cell repertoires in COVID-19. The wider study: Researchers got acute and convalescent COVID-19 samples from the United States, Italy and Spain. Sources were T cells, B-cell-depleted T cells, or PBMCs; the material itself was cDNA or gDNA.

Methods used by the authors: It was from reference gene primer amplification that nucleated cell counts were estimated. Profiled with immunoSEQ multiplex PCR; TCRdb holds only in-frame clones, not every one. From that table come the V and J calls and clone size; the DNA was used to work out D and trimming. The repertoire holds tens of thousands of clones, with around 81% as singletons. In germline, CDR1 is MGHRA, CDR2 YSYEKL. V lost 0 bases and J lost 7, with 21 bases in between. The CDR3 is made up of 17 amino acids. The TCR sequence derives from an older woman with acute or convalescent COVID-19. The source material was peripheral blood. The chain has TRBV4-1 and TRBJ1-2; D perhaps matches TRBD1 (6 bases). CDR3 amino acids: CASSQDRTLGGQGGYTF. CDR3 nucleotides: TGCGCCAGCAGCCAAGATCGCACCCTGGGGGGGCAGGGTGGCTACACCTTC.